A selection of T cell receptor beta chains follows, all from one sample in a study of T cell changes during pregnancy in multiple sclerosis. Produced via immunoSEQ multiplex PCR; TCRdb's table is partial and in-frame only. Here the sample spans 55,000 to 85,000 clones, 90% being singletons. This specimen consisted of peripheral blood, obtained in the third trimester of pregnancy. The origin of the receptors is a female donor with multiple sclerosis, enrolled in a pregnancy study. Both conserved end residues are part of each CDR3. The order of the fields is CDR3 length, J gene, clone size, V gene, CDR3 protein. Only part of the rows carry a size: once, few, many, or a class if the clone is expanded.

16,TRBJ2-3,NA,TRBV5-4,CASSRIGGGLHGTQYF
14,TRBJ2-7,once,TRBV19,CASSLQPDSYEQYF
14,TRBJ1-1,NA,TRBV4-2,CASSQGQKNTEAFF
12,TRBJ1-4,NA,TRBV30,CAWSVQSEKLFF
15,TRBJ2-3,NA,TRBV5-1,CASSRGDTGTDTQYF
15,TRBJ2-5,NA,TRBV7-2,CASSFGTGGPETQYF
13,TRBJ1-2,NA,TRBV5-6,CASSSTGFPGYTF
15,TRBJ2-1,NA,TRBV18,CASSQLAGGPYEQFF
14,TRBJ1-1,NA,TRBV18,CASSPDSLNTEAFF
15,TRBJ1-1,NA,TRBV7-2,CASSANRDRYTEAFF
14,TRBJ1-1,NA,TRBV6-5,CASSINPLNTEAFF
15,TRBJ2-3,once,TRBV6-1,CATAFRQGGTDTQYF
14,TRBJ2-5,once,TRBV4-1,CASSQEARGETQYF
13,TRBJ2-1,NA,TRBV7-9,CASSSGQLNEQFF
16,TRBJ1-4,NA,TRBV18,CASSPSGVATNEKLFF
13,TRBJ1-5,once,TRBV6-5,CASSYSGDQPQHF
14,TRBJ1-4,NA,TRBV5-1,CASSWTGSNEKLFF
13,TRBJ2-1,NA,TRBV7-3,CASMGTSNHEQFF
17,TRBJ2-1,NA,TRBV7-8,CASSLVGTSGGYNEQFF
15,TRBJ2-3,NA,TRBV6-5,CASSSRGASTDTQYF
15,TRBJ1-1,NA,TRBV10-1,CASSSNRGSNTEAFF
14,TRBJ1-2,NA,TRBV11-1,CASSVGVLNYGYTF
16,TRBJ2-2,NA,TRBV6-1,CASSEWRNLNTGELFF
15,TRBJ2-3,NA,TRBV6-4,CASSLTSGTMDTQYF
14,TRBJ1-4,NA,TRBV5-1,CASSPGQVNEKLFF
13,TRBJ1-4,NA,TRBV6-1,CASSDQGNEKLFF
15,TRBJ2-7,NA,TRBV18,CASSAGTGSSYEQYF
16,TRBJ1-1,NA,TRBV4-1,CASSQDWGIGDTEAFF
14,TRBJ2-7,NA,TRBV5-1,CASSSTTDYYEQYF
15,TRBJ2-2,NA,TRBV19,CASSRGVANTGELFF
18,TRBJ1-5,NA,TRBV27,CASSLRGTGAGYIQPQHF
16,TRBJ2-1,NA,TRBV5-6,CASSLDGPGAHNEQFF
14,TRBJ1-5,NA,TRBV7-9,CASSRQTDYQPQHF
15,TRBJ2-7,NA,TRBV19,CASSIDSLRTYEQYF
15,TRBJ2-7,NA,TRBV2,CASSERGWSSYEQYF
14,TRBJ1-4,NA,TRBV6-6,CASSRQGANEKLFF
13,TRBJ1-2,few,TRBV11-2,CASSTGGGYGYTF